The 7 T cell receptor beta chains below all came from one sample that was sequenced in a study of T cell clonality in common variable immunodeficiency. The antigens of these receptors remain unknown. Study findings and constraints: Reportedly, TCR beta sequences from common variable immunodeficiency showed fewer deletions and N-nucleotide insertions.

The table came from immunoSEQ multiplex PCR; TCRdb's copy has only in-frame clones and leaves some out. The table lists about 32,000 clones, with no singletons. Source material: peripheral blood mononuclear cells. Every receptor here comes from a human donor with common variable immunodeficiency.

For this clone: The CDR3 end is not reached by the read, which stops 3 residues before it; the germline J gene fills it in. V gene TRBV5-4 combines with J gene TRBJ2-7, with TRBD2 identical over 7 bases. J lost 0 bases, V lost 4 bases, and 1 base had no gene match. The CDR3 runs to 13 residues. Germline V CDR1 and CDR2: SGHNT, YYREEE (reference sequence). CDR3 region: CASSRDYSYEQYF. CDR3 DNA (partial): TGTGCCAGCAGCAGGGACTACTCCTACGAG.

This clone was recorded many times. The read stops 3 residues short of the end of the CDR3; the missing end is completed from the germline J gene. This rearrangement joins TRBV20-1 to TRBJ2-5, with 7 bases aligning to TRBD1. The ends lost 4 bases at V and 2 bases at J; junction bases unmatched: 7. CDR3 length equals 14 residues. The germline V gene has CDR1 DFQATT and CDR2 SNEGSKA (reference sequence). CDR3 DNA, as far as it was read: TGCAGTGCTACCTCGACAGGGCTACAAGAGACC. Translation: CSATSTGLQET. The full CDR3 protein is CSATSTGLQETQYF.

Comment on this clone: The read terminates 3 residues before the CDR3 end, so the remaining end is supplied by the germline J gene. The rearrangement uses TRBV30 and TRBJ1-3; TRBD1 aligns across 11 bases. CDR1 and CDR2 from the germline V gene are GTSNPN and SVGIG (reference sequence). This CDR3 has 15 residues. V shed 2 bases and J 4 bases; nucleotides not matched to a gene: 4. The covered CDR3 bases are TGTGCCTGGAGTCCGGGGACAGGGGGAGGAAACACC. This translates into CAWSPGTGGGNT. The complete CDR3 protein is CAWSPGTGGGNTIYF.

In regard to this clone: Read data end 3 residues before the CDR3 end; the end is taken from the germline J gene. This chain links TRBV18 with TRBJ1-1; D perhaps matches TRBD1 (5 bases). This CDR3 has 13 residues. Germline CDR1 reads KGHSH; CDR2 reads LQKENI. V lost 5 bases to trimming and J lost 7 bases, with 14 bases between them. The CDR3 bases that were read are TGTGCCAGCTCAGCCGACAGCTTTGGTGAA. Translation: CASSADSFGE. The entire CDR3 is CASSADSFGEAFF.

In regard to this clone: The read ends 3 residues shy of where the CDR3 ends; the end is completed using the germline J gene. This sequence joins TRBV5-5 and TRBJ1-5; the D gene is possibly TRBD1 (5 bases). The CDR3 consists of 15 residues. The V gene's germline CDR1 is SGHKS and CDR2 YYEKEE (reference sequence). Trimming left V 0 bases short and J 0 bases short, with 7 bases between. CDR3 amino acids: CASSLEGVSNQPQHF. The CDR3 DNA, read in part, is TGTGCCAGCAGCTTGGAAGGGGTTAGCAATCAGCCC.

As regards this clone: The CDR3 is cut off 3 residues early in the read; its end comes from the germline J gene. The V and J genes are TRBV19 and TRBJ1-5; TRBD1 agrees at 9 bases. Germline V lookup: CDR1 LNHDA, CDR2 SQIVND (reference sequence). J was trimmed by 3 bases and V by 6 bases; bases with no gene match: 6. The CDR3 sequence is 15 residues long. The CDR3 spells CASSTGQGYNQPQHF. The DNA read from the CDR3 is TGTGCCAGTAGCACGGGACAGGGATACAATCAGCCC.

This clone was seen more than once but under ten times. The read halts 3 residues ahead of the CDR3 end, with the missing end drawn from the germline J gene. This chain connects TRBV7-9 to TRBJ1-2; D is unresolved. There are 13 residues in the CDR3. The germline V and J ends were trimmed by 1 base and 5 bases, with 8 bases remaining between them. Germline V gives CDR1 SEHNR, CDR2 FQNEAQ (reference sequence). The DNA read from the CDR3 is TGTGCCAGCAGCTTAGACGAACAGTATGGC. As protein: CASSLDEQYG. The full CDR3 protein reads CASSLDEQYGYTF.